This TCR beta chain was documented in a study of blood T cell repertoires in COVID-19 (dated by TCRdb to 2020 to 2021). Study-wide context: Samples covering the acute and convalescent phases of COVID-19 were provided by collaborators in the United States, Italy and Spain. The dataset comprised deeply sampled blood TCRbeta repertoires from subjects exposed to, actively infected with, or recovered from COVID-19. Samples were obtained from the ongoing ImmuneRACE study (first 160 participants) and from over 1,000 subjects provided by 6 global collaborators. Sample metadata almost always included a de-identified subject ID, COVID-19 status, age in years and sex. Where available, HLA class I and class II types were obtained from metadata supplied by the sample provider rather than from assay-based typing. The prospective study material was composed of cDNA or gDNA derived from T cells, B-cell-depleted T cells, or PBMCs. The repertoires were made available in a free public database intended to serve as a resource for research on the immune response to SARS-CoV-2.

The study at large found these results: The amount of clinical and demographic metadata varied by source and participant and was provided uncurated.

TCRbeta CDR3 regions were amplified from genomic DNA by means of the immunoSEQ Assay, a bias-controlled multiplex PCR. In the original analysis: Within the assay, amplification of reference gene primers was used to estimate how many nucleated cells each sample contained. Sequence reads were collapsed and filtered to measure the absolute abundance of every unique TCRbeta CDR3 rearrangement. For each sample, productive Simpson clonality was calculated as the square root of Simpson's diversity index over productive rearrangements. TCRdb carries this immuneACCESS record with in-frame sequences only. Its versions omit some clonotypes, under half of them owing to an unresolved V gene in the studies checked, with the rest unexplained. The D gene and trimming were derived from the DNA, and the V and J assignments and clone size from that table. The sample data list hundreds of thousands of clones, and 88% of these were observed just once. More than 0.95% of the sample belongs to the ten largest clones.

Trimming removed 5 bases from V and 15 bases from J; the gene matches leave 12 bases unexplained. The CDR3 runs 15 residues from the cysteine to the phenylalanine. CDR3 DNA is the only sequence kept; it has 45 bases, read in frame from the first base. The germline V gene yields SGHVS for CDR1 and FQNEAQ for CDR2. Enrolling through a virtual design, the prospective study's participants ranged in age from about 18 to 100 years and lived across 24 United States geographic areas. In the prospective study, participants were assigned to cohorts based on the clinical history participants reported in a screening survey and a study questionnaire. Mobile phlebotomists in the prospective study collected whole blood, serum and a nasopharyngeal or oropharyngeal swab from every participant. Participants in the prospective study had the option to provide additional blood draws and questionnaires over a roughly two-month period. Before DNA extraction, blood samples from the prospective study were shipped at room temperature or frozen.

As to this clone: There is no known antigen for this receptor. No per-base quality is available; no much larger clone lies one base away.

This chain is built from TRBV7-8 and TRBJ2-1, and 14 junctional nucleotides match TRBD2. The sequenced sample was PBMCs or T cells enriched from blood (not recorded which). The clonotype comes from a woman aged 40-49 years with acute COVID-19. DNA sequence: TGTGCCAGCAGCGAACAAGGGACTAGCGGGAGCTGGTTGTTCTTC. The translation is CASSEQGTSGSWLFF.